This T cell receptor beta chain was sequenced for a study of regulatory T cells in long-lasting Graves disease. At least ten counts were recorded for this clonotype. After removal of 7 bases from V and 4 bases from J, the junction contained 6 bases not matched to a gene. CDR3 size: 13 residues. Building the TCR beta libraries relied on iRepertoire HTBI primers, and CDR3 regions underwent Arm-PCR. TCRdb reanalysed the multiplex PCR reads using MiXCR and keeps one entry per CDR3 protein. The data contain hundreds of thousands of distinct CDR3 sequences, around 15% of them seen just once; the ten biggest clones take up 15% to 20%. Specified time point: newly diagnosed GD, antithyroid drugs for less than 3 months. Construction of the TCR library relied on RNA isolated from PBMCs. In this cohort, patients came from an endocrinology department located in Xi'an, China. These data were also filed under a second study, of T cells in Graves' hyperthyroidism and ophthalmopathy. In that study: The HTBI primer set drove a first-round RT-PCR of the TCR CDR3. Within blood appeared most thyroid clonotypes that had expanded above 0.001.

This sequence joins TRBV12-3 or TRBV12-4 and TRBJ1-2; 7 nucleotides align to TRBD1. The sequencing here drew on peripheral blood mononuclear cells (PBMCs), taken at new diagnosis, from a patient treated with antithyroid drugs. The source is a woman aged 30 to 39 with Graves disease. The CDR3 sequence is CASTRGTVYGYTF. DNA of the CDR3: TGTGCCAGCACCAGGGGGACAGTCTATGGCTACACCTTC.